This T cell receptor beta chain was profiled in a study of tumor and adjacent non-tumor tissue in lung cancer. Study at large: Aged about 31 to 80 years, patients included fewer than 11 men and about 5 women with stage I to III disease.

Germline CDR1 is MGHRA and CDR2 is YSYEKL. This CDR3 is 14 amino acids long. With respect to this clonotype: At one end, the junction sequence differs from germline, possibly due to a read error.

The template was RNA from unsorted bulk tissue. Newly diagnosed lung cancer patients had thoracic surgery in China, August–late 2014, without prior chemotherapy. TCRbeta libraries were built with three rounds of nested PCR, modified from ARM-PCR. TCRdb passed the multiplex PCR reads through MiXCR, listing each CDR3 protein once. Here the sample spans some 80,000 distinct CDR3 sequences, just under 75% being singletons. The chain combines TRBV4-1 with TRBJ1-2, with D unresolved. The specimen sequenced was lung tumor tissue. The TCR was taken from a woman in her thirties or forties with non-small cell lung cancer. The CDR3 DNA follows: TGCGCAAGCAGCCAAGTGCGGAGTGACTATGGCTACACCTTC. Translating it yields CASSQVRSDYGYTF.